This is a list of T cell receptor beta chains from one sample in a study of human T cells and chemical hapten exposure. TCRdb reanalysed the RACE reads using MiXCR and keeps one entry per CDR3 protein. The repertoire holds under 300,000 distinct CDR3 sequences, with roughly 7.7% as singletons. This specimen consisted of whole blood, obtained in connection with sensitization to the hapten diphenylcyclopropenone (DPC). The receptors stem from a young man with alopecia areata. Some clones in this sample may be carry-over from other donors' samples. Both conserved end residues are part of each CDR3. Each record gives: V gene, clone size, D gene, CDR3 length, J gene, CDR3 DNA, CDR3 protein. D genes are given only for firm matches. Size values are once, few and many counts, or a class for expanded clones, and some rows have none.

TRBV28	many	NA	16	TRBJ2-1	TGTGCCAGCAGTTTCTCCTTTATGCCCTCCTACAATGAGCAGTTCTTC	CASSFSFMPSYNEQFF
TRBV2	NA	NA	12	TRBJ2-1	TGTGCCAGCAAGGGCCCTTTCTATGAGCAGTTCTTC	CASKGPFYEQFF
TRBV7-2	few	NA	14	TRBJ1-6	TGTGCCAGCAGCTTTCGTGGGGGCTACTCACCCCTCCACTTT	CASSFRGGYSPLHF
TRBV10-3	many	TRBD1	15	TRBJ1-2	TGTGCCATCAGTGACCCTACAGGGGGCAGGGATGGCTACACCTTC	CAISDPTGGRDGYTF
TRBV2	few	NA	15	TRBJ1-5	TGTGCCAGCAGTGCTCGGGGGCCAGCTTATCAGCCCCAGCATTTT	CASSARGPAYQPQHF
TRBV12-3/TRBV12-4	few	NA	13	TRBJ1-2	TGTGCCAGCAGTTTATCGTACTTGTATGGCTACACCTTC	CASSLSYLYGYTF
TRBV11-2	NA	NA	14	TRBJ2-1	TGTGTCAGCAGCCCGGACAGAGTCTACAATGAGCAGTTCTTC	CVSSPDRVYNEQFF
TRBV2	NA	TRBD2	14	TRBJ2-4	TGTGCCAGCAATAGACTAGCGGGGCGAAACATTCAGTACTTC	CASNRLAGRNIQYF
TRBV2	few	NA	13	TRBJ2-1	TGTGCCAGCAGTGGCGGGGGCCACAATGAGCAGTTCTTC	CASSGGGHNEQFF
TRBV7-6	NA	NA	13	TRBJ2-1	TGTGCCAGCAGCCCCGGGGCACCCAATGAGCAGTTCTTC	CASSPGAPNEQFF
TRBV20-1	NA	NA	13	TRBJ2-7	TGCAGTGCTACAGCAGGGGAGGTCAACGAGCAGTACTTC	CSATAGEVNEQYF
TRBV28	few	TRBD1	16	TRBJ1-1	TGTGCCAGCAGTTCCCGACAGGGGGTCGGGAGGACTGAAGCTTTCTTT	CASSSRQGVGRTEAFF
TRBV12-3/TRBV12-4	NA	NA	14	TRBJ1-1	TGTGCCAGCAGTTTAGGTTCACAGGGAGGGATGGCTTTCTTT	CASSLGSQGGMAFF
TRBV6-2/TRBV6-3	NA	NA	14	TRBJ1-6	TGTGCCAGCGTTACCGACAGTTATAATTCACCCCTCCACTTT	CASVTDSYNSPLHF
TRBV6-2/TRBV6-3	many	NA	16	TRBJ1-3	TGTGCCAGCAGTTACGGCCACCTCAACTCTGGAAACACCATATATTTT	CASSYGHLNSGNTIYF
TRBV21-1	many	NA	15	TRBJ1-1	TGTGCCAGCAGCGGGGGACCTCTTTGGGACACTGAAGCTTTCTTT	CASSGGPLWDTEAFF
TRBV20-1	few	NA	16	TRBJ2-2	TGCAGTGCTAGAGATCTGGTCGGGCAGGACACCGGGGAGCTGTTTTTT	CSARDLVGQDTGELFF
TRBV9	NA	NA	16	TRBJ2-2	TGTGCCAGCAGCTTTGACGAGGCGTCGGGCACCGGGGAGCTGTTTTTT	CASSFDEASGTGELFF
TRBV5-1	few	NA	16	TRBJ1-2	TGCGCCAGCAGCTTTTTAAGTGTGGGGATCAACTATGGCTACACCTTC	CASSFLSVGINYGYTF
TRBV6-5	many	NA	17	TRBJ2-2	TGTGCCAGCAGTTGGGCTTTCGGGGCTTCGAACACCGGGGAGCTGTTTTTT	CASSWAFGASNTGELFF
TRBV6-5	few	NA	13	TRBJ1-1	TGTGCCAGCAGTTACTTGGGTGGGGGGGAAGCTTTCTTT	CASSYLGGGEAFF
TRBV29-1	many	NA	13	TRBJ1-4	TGCAGCGGCAAACAGGCTGCAGGTGAAAAACTGTTTTTT	CSGKQAAGEKLFF
TRBV11-2	few	NA	13	TRBJ2-3	TGTGCCAGCAGCTTGACCCTTACAGATACGCAGTATTTT	CASSLTLTDTQYF
TRBV3-1	NA	TRBD1	16	TRBJ1-1	TGTGCCAGCAGCCCAGGGGGACAGGGAGGGAACACTGAAGCTTTCTTT	CASSPGGQGGNTEAFF
TRBV7-9	few	NA	15	TRBJ2-3	TGTGCCAGCAGGAATTTCCAGGGAAGCACAGATACGCAGTATTTT	CASRNFQGSTDTQYF
TRBV12-3/TRBV12-4	NA	NA	14	TRBJ2-1	TGTGCCAGCAGGCCCCCAGGGGTTCGCAATGAGCAGTTCTTC	CASRPPGVRNEQFF
TRBV7-9	NA	NA	12	TRBJ2-5	TGTGCCAGCTCTCAGGGATTCGAGACCCAGTACTTC	CASSQGFETQYF
TRBV24-1	few	NA	13	TRBJ1-1	TGTGCCACCAGTGATTTAATTGGGACGGAAGCTTTCTTT	CATSDLIGTEAFF
TRBV6-5	NA	NA	15	TRBJ2-7	TGTGCCAGCAGTTATGGGGTCATCGCGGGTCGGGAGCAGTACTTC	CASSYGVIAGREQYF